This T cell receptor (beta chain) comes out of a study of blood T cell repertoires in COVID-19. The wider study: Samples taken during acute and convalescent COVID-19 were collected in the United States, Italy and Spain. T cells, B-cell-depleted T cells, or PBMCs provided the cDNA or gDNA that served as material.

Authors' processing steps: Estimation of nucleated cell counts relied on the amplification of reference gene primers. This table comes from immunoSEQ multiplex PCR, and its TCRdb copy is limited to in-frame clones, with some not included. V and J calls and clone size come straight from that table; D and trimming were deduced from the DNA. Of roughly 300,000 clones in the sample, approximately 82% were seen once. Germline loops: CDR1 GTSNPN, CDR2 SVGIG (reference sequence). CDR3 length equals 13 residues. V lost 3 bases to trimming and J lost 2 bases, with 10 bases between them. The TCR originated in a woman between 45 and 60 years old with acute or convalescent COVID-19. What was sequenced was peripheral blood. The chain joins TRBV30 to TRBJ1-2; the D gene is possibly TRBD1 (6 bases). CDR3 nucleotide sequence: TGTGCCTGGAGCGCAGGGGTAAACTATGGCTACACCTTC. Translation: CAWSAGVNYGYTF.